What follows are 17 T cell receptor beta chains derived from one specimen sequenced in a study of beta chain features in type 1 diabetes. The authors reverse transcribed all of the isolated RNA, so sequencing captured expressed TCRB transcripts. The data were produced by immunoSEQ multiplex PCR, yet TCRdb's version contains in-frame clones alone and is incomplete. The table records about 220,000 clones, approximately 10% of them present only once. The sequenced sample consisted of central memory CD4+ T cells from blood. These TCRs come from a man younger than 30 in good health.

This clone appeared a few times. The chain couples TRBV27 to TRBJ1-1, with 7 bases fitting TRBD1. CDR1 and CDR2 from the germline V gene are MNHEY and SMNVEV (reference sequence). The CDR3 runs to 15 residues. Unmatched junction bases numbered 3, after V lost 0 bases and J lost 2 bases. The CDR3, as DNA: TGTGCCAGCAGTTTATCGGACAGGTTCAACACTGAAGCTTTCTTT. Translating it yields CASSLSDRFNTEAFF.

This clone was seen a handful of times. The V and J genes are TRBV5-1 and TRBJ2-3; the match to TRBD2 covers 11 bases. V lost 2 bases, J lost 6 bases, and 17 bases stayed unmatched. CDR1 and CDR2 from the germline V gene are SGHRS and YFSETQ. The CDR3 has 19 residues. Here the CDR3 reads CASSFRGTSGPRKEDTQYF. CDR3 coding DNA: TGCGCCAGCAGCTTCAGGGGGACTAGCGGTCCTCGGAAGGAGGATACGCAGTATTTT.

This clone was found a few times. The rearrangement links TRBV29-1 to TRBJ2-7; D is possibly TRBD1 (6 bases). CDR3 length equals 12 residues. The germline V gene has CDR1 SQVTM and CDR2 ANQGSEA. Trimming took 5 bases from V and 2 from J, leaving 10 bases between them. CDR3: CSVQGPAYEQYF. DNA for the CDR3: TGCAGCGTTCAGGGGCCCGCCTACGAGCAGTACTTC.

V gene TRBV7-3 combines with J gene TRBJ2-5; D not resolved. V was shortened by 4 bases and J by 8 bases, with 11 bases between the two germline ends. CDR3 length: 12 amino acids. The germline CDR1 and CDR2 sequences are SGHTA and FQGTGA. For the CDR3, the DNA is TGTGCCAGCAGCTCGGTGATGGATACCCAGTACTTC. It specifies CASSSVMDTQYF.

This clone was counted between two and nine times. The CDR3 DNA reads as TGTGCCAGCAGCCAAGTCCGACAGGGACTGCAGTTCTTC. Its translation: CASSQVRQGLQFF. The chain recombines TRBV14 with TRBJ2-1, with D tentatively TRBD1 (7 bases). Trimming cost V 1 base and J 12 bases, with 13 bases left between them. The CDR3 is made up of 13 amino acids. CDR1 SGHDN and CDR2 FVKESK come from the germline V gene. The variable domain in full, with the rest retrieved from reference TRBV14 and TRBJ2-1, is EAGVTQFPSHSVIEKGQTVTLRCDPISGHDNLYWYRRVMGKEIKFLLHFVKESKQDESGMPNNRFLAERTGGTYSTLKVQPAELEDSGVYFCASSQVRQGLQFFGPGTRLTVL.

The CDR3 region has the DNA TGTGCCAGCAGTGCTCGGGACAGGAGCTCCTACGAGCAGTACTTC. Translating it yields CASSARDRSSYEQYF. This chain links TRBV25-1 with TRBJ2-7; 8 nucleotides line up with TRBD1. Germline CDR1 is MGHDK and CDR2 is SYGVNS. This CDR3 contains 15 residues. The J segment lost 0 bases and the V segment lost 4 bases, leaving 5 bases of the junction unmatched.

This chain uses TRBV11-3 with TRBJ2-3, with D perhaps TRBD1 or TRBD2 (5 bases each). CDR1 and CDR2 from the germline V gene are SGHNT and YENEEA. Between the trimmed V and J ends, which lost 8 bases and 2 bases, there was a span of 14 bases. This CDR3 spans 14 amino acids. Written as DNA, the CDR3 is TGTGCCAGCCAAAGAGGGGAACCCACAGATACGCAGTATTTT. It yields the protein CASQRGEPTDTQYF.

This clone came up a few times. The same CDR3 is also encoded by other DNA sequences in this sample. The CDR3 DNA reads TGCAGCGTTGAGTCCTCCTACGAGCAGTACTTC. Its translation: CSVESSYEQYF. The chain combines TRBV29-1 with TRBJ2-7; D gene ambiguous. Germline CDR1 SQVTM, CDR2 ANQGSEA. This CDR3 is 11 amino acids long. V lost 3 bases and J lost 0, with 3 bases in between.

This clone was recorded at least ten times. This chain joins TRBV2 and TRBJ2-7; D not certain. Deletions cut 4 bases from V and 12 bases from J, with 10 bases between. This CDR3 is 10 amino acids long. Germline V gene data show CDR1 as SNHLY and CDR2 as FYNNEI. The CDR3 sequence: CASSASRAYF. The CDR3 DNA reads as TGTGCCAGCAGTGCGTCAAGGGCGTACTTC.

This clone was seen more than once but under ten times. This specimen includes other DNA sequences encoding the same CDR3. This chain connects TRBV29-1 to TRBJ2-3; no reliable D call. The ends were cut back, 5 bases at V and 0 bases at J, with 3 bases in the middle. The length of the CDR3 is 11 residues. Germline assignment: CDR1 SQVTM and CDR2 ANQGSEA. The CDR3 DNA sequence: TGCAGCGTTACTAGCACAGATACGCAGTATTTT. It codes for CSVTSTDTQYF.

This clone was counted ten times or more. The chain uses TRBV5-4 and TRBJ2-5; D unclear. Trimming removed 0 bases at V and 5 bases at J, with 8 bases between. In germline, CDR1 is SGHNT, CDR2 YYREEE (reference sequence). The CDR3 runs to 13 residues. DNA for the CDR3: TGTGCCAGCAGCTTGGGGGTAGGGGAGACCCAGTACTTC. The encoded protein is CASSLGVGETQYF.

This clone has a handful of counts. The chain recombines TRBV7-6 with TRBJ1-4; 8 nucleotides match TRBD1. The CDR3 contains 13 residues. Trimming removed 5 bases from V and 5 bases from J; junction bases left unmatched: 1. The V gene's germline CDR1 is SGHVS and CDR2 FNYEAQ. The CDR3 DNA is TGTGCCAGCAGCCGGGACAGGAATGAAAAACTGTTTTTT. This sequence encodes CASSRDRNEKLFF.

The sample holds a few counts of this clone. The chain combines TRBV4-3 with TRBJ2-3; 8 bases fit TRBD1. The CDR3 is 16 residues long. The V gene's germline CDR1 is LGHNA and CDR2 YSLEER. With V trimmed by 4 bases and J by 1 base, 7 bases remained unmatched. CDR3 amino acids: CASSPMAGQGTDTQYF. The DNA for the CDR3 is TGCGCCAGCAGCCCAATGGCGGGACAGGGCACAGATACGCAGTATTTT.

The V and J genes are TRBV6-5 and TRBJ2-7; TRBD1 matches at 11 bases. J was trimmed by 6 bases and V by 5 bases; bases with no gene match: 6. The CDR3 runs 14 residues. Germline V gene lookup returns CDR1 MNHEY and CDR2 SVGAGI. The CDR3 loop is CASSRTGGAAEQYF. In DNA form, the CDR3 reads TGTGCCAGCAGTCGGACAGGGGGCGCGGCCGAGCAGTACTTC.

This clone was counted only a few times. Other DNA sequences in the same sample also yield this CDR3. The gene calls are TRBV12-5 and TRBJ2-3; 8 positions agree with TRBD2. This CDR3 comprises 15 residues. J gave up 5 bases and V 6 bases, and 10 bases lay outside the gene matches. Germline V gene sequence: CDR1 LGHNT, CDR2 FRNRAP. Here the CDR3 reads CASGRGAGEIDTQYF. CDR3 DNA: TGTGCTAGTGGGCGAGGAGCGGGAGAGATAGATACGCAGTATTTT.

This clone was observed a few times. The chain employs TRBV15 and TRBJ1-2; 8 bases match TRBD1. Germline V gene sequence: CDR1 LNHNV, CDR2 YYDKDF (reference sequence). This CDR3 spans 16 amino acids. V was pared by 0 bases and J by 6 bases, with 9 bases of the junction left unmatched. The CDR3 sequence: CATSRDWGRTGNGYTF. The DNA of the CDR3 is TGTGCCACCAGCAGAGATTGGGGACGGACAGGGAATGGCTACACCTTC.

This clone was recorded a few times. CDR3: CASSRRTGGTDTQYF. The CDR3 nucleotides read TGTGCCAGCAGCCGAAGGACAGGGGGGACAGATACGCAGTATTTT. The chain carries TRBV14 and TRBJ2-3; 10 bases are shared with TRBD1. Germline V lookup: CDR1 SGHDN, CDR2 FVKESK. There are 15 residues in the CDR3. V trimming: 4 bases; J trimming: 3 bases; junction bases outside the gene matches: 4.